The rows below give T cell receptor beta chains drawn from one sample of a study of cytomegalovirus exposure and HLA in healthy donors. The protocol was immunoSEQ multiplex PCR, while the TCRdb copy is restricted to in-frame clones and leaves out a portion. The sample shows about 120,000 clones, and 1.5% to 2% sits with its ten largest clones. Sequencing was done on a sample of PBMCs. Receptors were obtained from a man aged 18 to 29 in good health and CMV-seronegative. Both conserved end residues are part of each CDR3. A D gene is named only where the DNA matches it firmly.

V gene	J gene	D gene	CDR3 DNA	CDR3 protein
TRBV5-4	TRBJ2-2	TRBD2	TGTGCCAGCAGTCGACTTCTCTGGGGGGGCACCGGGGAGCTGTTTTTT	CASSRLLWGGTGELFF
TRBV19	TRBJ1-1	NA	TGTGCCAGTAGTCCGAACAGGGACATGAACACTGAAGCTTTCTTT	CASSPNRDMNTEAFF
TRBV25-1	TRBJ1-5	NA	TGTGCCAGCAGGGATCAGGGAAGGAATCAGCCCCAGCATTTT	CASRDQGRNQPQHF
TRBV10-3	TRBJ2-7	NA	TGTGCCATCAGTGGAGGGGGTAGCAACGAGCAGTACTTC	CAISGGGSNEQYF
TRBV10-2	TRBJ2-5	NA	TGCGCCAGCAGTGAACATAGGGGGCAAGAGACCCAGTACTTC	CASSEHRGQETQYF
TRBV4-3	TRBJ2-1	NA	TGCGCCAGCAGCCAAGACGTCGGGAATGGCAATGAGCAGTTCTTC	CASSQDVGNGNEQFF
TRBV11-3	TRBJ2-1	TRBD2	TGTGCCAGCAACCCCGTAGCGGGAGGTTTCCACAATGAGCAGTTCTTC	CASNPVAGGFHNEQFF
TRBV19	TRBJ2-5	TRBD1	TGTGCCAGTAGCTCTGGGACAGGGGGGGGTGAGACCCAGTACTTC	CASSSGTGGGETQYF
TRBV10-2	TRBJ2-2	TRBD2	TGCGCCAGCAGTGGTCTAGCGGGAGGGTCATACACCGGGGAGCTGTTTTTT	CASSGLAGGSYTGELFF
TRBV7-2	TRBJ1-5	NA	TGTGCCAGCAGTTCAGGAAATCAGCCCCAGCATTTT	CASSSGNQPQHF
TRBV28	TRBJ2-4	NA	TGTGCCAGCAGTTTTATAGAACAGGCCAAAAACATTCAGTACTTC	CASSFIEQAKNIQYF
TRBV4-1	TRBJ1-5	NA	TGCGCCAGCAGCCAAGGCCCTGGGGCTCGTAGAGATCAGCCCCAGCATTTT	CASSQGPGARRDQPQHF
TRBV7-2	TRBJ2-7	NA	TGTGCCAGCAGCTTAGTGGGGGAGGACGAGCAGTACTTC	CASSLVGEDEQYF
TRBV5-1	TRBJ2-3	NA	TGCGCCAGCAGCTTGCCTAGCGAAACAGATACGCAGTATTTT	CASSLPSETDTQYF
TRBV29-1	TRBJ1-1	NA	TGCAGCGTGGAAAACAGGGCAATGAACACTGAAGCTTTCTTT	CSVENRAMNTEAFF
TRBV10-3	TRBJ2-5	TRBD1	TGTGCCATCAGTGAGGACAGGGCCCTACTTGGAGTCCCCCAGTACTTC	CAISEDRALLGVPQYF
TRBV7-2	TRBJ2-1	TRBD2	TGTGCCAGCAGAAATAGCGGGGGGGCCCTCAATGAGCAGTTCTTC	CASRNSGGALNEQFF
TRBV6-1	TRBJ2-7	NA	TGTGCCAGCAGTTCGGGGTGGGGTAGCTACGAGCAGTACTTC	CASSSGWGSYEQYF
TRBV7-3	TRBJ2-1	TRBD2	TGTGCCAGCAGCCCCCAAGCGGGAGAAAGTTATGAGCAGTTCTTC	CASSPQAGESYEQFF
TRBV7-9	TRBJ2-4	NA	TGTGCCAGCAGCTTACAGGGCAGGGGATTAGCCAAAAACATTCAGTACTTC	CASSLQGRGLAKNIQYF
TRBV5-6	TRBJ2-3	NA	TGTGCCAGCAGCCTACAGGGTCTAAATACGCAGTATTTT	CASSLQGLNTQYF
TRBV27	TRBJ2-5	TRBD2	TGTGCCAGCAGTCCGACTATAGCGGGGGGGCGGGAGACCCAGTACTTC	CASSPTIAGGRETQYF
TRBV27	TRBJ1-2	TRBD1	TGTGCCAGCAGTTTTTCTTCTATACGGGACAGCTATGGCTACACCTTC	CASSFSSIRDSYGYTF
TRBV29-1	TRBJ2-2	NA	TGCAGCGTTCTTAAGGGGCCCGGGGAGCTGTTTTTT	CSVLKGPGELFF
TRBV28	TRBJ1-4	TRBD1	TGTGCCAGCAGCCGAAACAGGGGAACTAATGAAAAACTGTTTTTT	CASSRNRGTNEKLFF
TRBV11-1	TRBJ1-4	NA	TGTGCCAGCAGCCTGGGGGACAAAAATGAAAAACTGTTTTTT	CASSLGDKNEKLFF
TRBV10-2	TRBJ2-7	TRBD2	TGCGCCAGCAGTGACGGGACTAGCGGGAGTCCCTACGAGCAGTACTTC	CASSDGTSGSPYEQYF
TRBV11-3	TRBJ2-3	TRBD2	TGTGCCAGCAGCCCGCGACTAGCGGGGGGGACCGCAGATACGCAGTATTTT	CASSPRLAGGTADTQYF
TRBV7-9	TRBJ2-3	NA	TGTGCCAGCAGCTTAAACAGGGAGCAGATTACGCAGTATTTT	CASSLNREQITQYF
TRBV5-6	TRBJ2-5	NA	TGTGCCAGCAGCTTAATACCCGTGACAGGTATGGAGACCCAGTACTTC	CASSLIPVTGMETQYF
TRBV28	TRBJ1-2	TRBD1	TGTGCCAGCAGTCCTCCCCATCTGACAGGGTTTCTCAGTGGCTACACCTTC	CASSPPHLTGFLSGYTF
TRBV27	TRBJ1-2	NA	TGTGCCAGCAGTTTATCTAACGGCTATGGCTACACCTTC	CASSLSNGYGYTF
TRBV7-9	TRBJ1-1	TRBD1	TGTGCCAGCAGCCAACAAGGGACAGGGGTACTGAACACTGAAGCTTTCTTT	CASSQQGTGVLNTEAFF
TRBV5-5	TRBJ2-2	NA	TGTGCCAGCAGCCAGGCGGGGGCGGTCACCGGGGAGCTGTTTTTT	CASSQAGAVTGELFF
TRBV28	TRBJ1-1	TRBD1	TGTGCCAGCAGAGACAGGGGAAGGGCGAACACTGAAGCTTTCTTT	CASRDRGRANTEAFF
TRBV5-1	TRBJ2-1	TRBD1	TGCGCCAGCAGCTTGGGAGGTGGTAGGACAGGGGTTGTTGAGGATGAGCAGTTCTTC	CASSLGGGRTGVVEDEQFF
TRBV28	TRBJ1-5	TRBD1	TGTGCCAGCAGTCAGGGGGGCCCAGGAGAACCCCAGCATTTT	CASSQGGPGEPQHF